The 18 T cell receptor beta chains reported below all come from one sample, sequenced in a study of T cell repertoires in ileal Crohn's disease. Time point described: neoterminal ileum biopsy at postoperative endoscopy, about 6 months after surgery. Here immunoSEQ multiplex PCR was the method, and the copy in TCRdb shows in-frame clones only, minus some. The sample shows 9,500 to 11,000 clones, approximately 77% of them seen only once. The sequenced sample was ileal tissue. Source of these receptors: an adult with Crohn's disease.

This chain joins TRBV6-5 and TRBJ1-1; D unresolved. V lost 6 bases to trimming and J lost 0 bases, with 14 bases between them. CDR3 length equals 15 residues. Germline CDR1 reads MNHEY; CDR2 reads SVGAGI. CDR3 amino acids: CASSPDFGLNTEAFF. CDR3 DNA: TGTGCCAGCAGCCCCGACTTCGGCTTGAACACTGAAGCTTTCTTT.

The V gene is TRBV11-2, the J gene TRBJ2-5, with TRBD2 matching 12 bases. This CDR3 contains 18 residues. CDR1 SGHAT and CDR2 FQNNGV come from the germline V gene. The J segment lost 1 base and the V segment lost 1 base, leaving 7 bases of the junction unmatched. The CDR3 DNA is TGTGCCAGCAGCTTAGGGATCACTAGCGGGAGGACCCAAGAGACCCAGTACTTC. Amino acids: CASSLGITSGRTQETQYF. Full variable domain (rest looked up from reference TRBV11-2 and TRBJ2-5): EAGVAQSPRYKIIEKRQSVAFWCNPISGHATLYWYQQILGQGPKLLIQFQNNGVVDDSQLPKDRFSAERLKGVDSTLKIQPAKLEDSAVYLCASSLGITSGRTQETQYFGPGTRLLVL.

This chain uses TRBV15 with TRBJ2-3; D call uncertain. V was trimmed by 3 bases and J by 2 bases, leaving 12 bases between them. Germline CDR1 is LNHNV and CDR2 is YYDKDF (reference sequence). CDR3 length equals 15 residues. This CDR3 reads CATSSGDSVTDTQYF. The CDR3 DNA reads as TGTGCCACCAGCAGTGGAGACTCCGTCACAGATACGCAGTATTTT. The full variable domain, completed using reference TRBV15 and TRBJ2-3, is DAMVIQNPRYQVTQFGKPVTLSCSQTLNHNVMYWYQQKSSQAPKLLFHYYDKDFNNEADTPDNFQSRRPNTSFCFLDIRSPGLGDTAMYLCATSSGDSVTDTQYFGPGTRLTVL.

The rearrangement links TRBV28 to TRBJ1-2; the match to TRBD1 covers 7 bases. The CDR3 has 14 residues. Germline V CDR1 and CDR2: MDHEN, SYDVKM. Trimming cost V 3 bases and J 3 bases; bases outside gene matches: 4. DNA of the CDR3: TGTGCCAGCAGTTTGGATGGGACAGACTATGGCTACACCTTC. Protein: CASSLDGTDYGYTF.

The CDR3: CASSQPGTGDHEQYF. The CDR3 bases are TGTGCCAGCAGCCAACCCGGGACAGGGGACCACGAGCAGTACTTC. The V gene is TRBV14, the J gene TRBJ2-7, with 10 bases aligning to TRBD1. The CDR3 consists of 15 residues. Looked up from germline, CDR1 is SGHDN and CDR2 is FVKESK. The junction had 6 bases not matched to a gene; V was cut back by 2 bases and J by 5 bases.

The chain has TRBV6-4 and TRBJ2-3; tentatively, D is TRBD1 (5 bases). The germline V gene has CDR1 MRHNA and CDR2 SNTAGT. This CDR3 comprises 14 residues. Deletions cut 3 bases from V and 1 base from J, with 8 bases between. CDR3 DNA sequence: TGTGCCAGCAGTGAAGAAGGGGGCACAGATACGCAGTATTTT. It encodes CASSEEGGTDTQYF.

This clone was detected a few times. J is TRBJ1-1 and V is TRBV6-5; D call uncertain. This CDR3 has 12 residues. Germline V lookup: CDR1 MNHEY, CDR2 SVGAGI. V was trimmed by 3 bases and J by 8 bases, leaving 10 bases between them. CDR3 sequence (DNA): TGTGCCAGCAGTTATGACACTCGCGAAGCTTTCTTT. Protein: CASSYDTREAFF.

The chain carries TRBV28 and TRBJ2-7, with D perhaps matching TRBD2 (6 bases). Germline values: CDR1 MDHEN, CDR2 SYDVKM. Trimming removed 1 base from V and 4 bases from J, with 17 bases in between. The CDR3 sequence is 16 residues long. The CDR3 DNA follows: TGTGCCAGCAGTTTATATGTTAGCGGTGGATATTACGAGCAGTACTTC. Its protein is CASSLYVSGGYYEQYF. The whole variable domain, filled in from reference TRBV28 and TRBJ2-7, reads DVKVTQSSRYLVKRTGEKVFLECVQDMDHENMFWYRQDPGLGLRLIYFSYDVKMKEKGDIPEGYSVSREKKERFSLILESASTNQTSMYLCASSLYVSGGYYEQYFGPGTRLTVT.

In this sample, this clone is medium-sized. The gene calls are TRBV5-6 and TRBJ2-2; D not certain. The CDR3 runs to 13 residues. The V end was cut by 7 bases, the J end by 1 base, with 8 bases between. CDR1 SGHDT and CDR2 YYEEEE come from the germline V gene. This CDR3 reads CASCAGNTGELFF. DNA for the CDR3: TGTGCCAGCTGTGCAGGGAACACCGGGGAGCTGTTTTTT.

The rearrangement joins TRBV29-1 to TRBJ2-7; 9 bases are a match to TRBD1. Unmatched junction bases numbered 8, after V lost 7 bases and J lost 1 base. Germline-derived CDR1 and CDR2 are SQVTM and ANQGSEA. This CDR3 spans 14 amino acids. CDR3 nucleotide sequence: TGCAGCGCTATACAGGGGGCGAGGTCCTACGAGCAGTACTTC. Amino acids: CSAIQGARSYEQYF.

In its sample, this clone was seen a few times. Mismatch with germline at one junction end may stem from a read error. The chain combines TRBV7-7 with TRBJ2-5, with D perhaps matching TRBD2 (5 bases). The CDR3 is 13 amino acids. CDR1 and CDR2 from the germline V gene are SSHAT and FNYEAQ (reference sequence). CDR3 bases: TGTGCTAGCAGCTTAGGACCGGGGGAGACCCAGTACTTC. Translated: CASSLGPGETQYF.

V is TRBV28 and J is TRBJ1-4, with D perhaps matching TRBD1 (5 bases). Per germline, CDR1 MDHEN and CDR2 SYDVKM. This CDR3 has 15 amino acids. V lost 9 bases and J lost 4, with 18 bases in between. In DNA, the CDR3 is TGTGCCAGTTCTACGGGAGGACAAATTAATGAAAAACTGTTTTTT. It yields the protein CASSTGGQINEKLFF.

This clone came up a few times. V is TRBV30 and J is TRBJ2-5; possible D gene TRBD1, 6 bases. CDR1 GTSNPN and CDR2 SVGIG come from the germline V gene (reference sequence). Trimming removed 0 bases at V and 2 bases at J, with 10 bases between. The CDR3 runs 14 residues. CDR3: CAWSVGGQQETQYF. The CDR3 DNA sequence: TGTGCCTGGAGTGTCGGCGGACAGCAAGAGACCCAGTACTTC. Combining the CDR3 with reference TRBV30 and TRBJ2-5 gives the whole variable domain SQTIHQWPATLVQPVGSPLSLECTVEGTSNPNLYWYRQAAGRGLQLLFYSVGIGQISSEVPQNLSASRPQDRQFILSSKKLLLSDSGFYLCAWSVGGQQETQYFGPGTRLLVL.

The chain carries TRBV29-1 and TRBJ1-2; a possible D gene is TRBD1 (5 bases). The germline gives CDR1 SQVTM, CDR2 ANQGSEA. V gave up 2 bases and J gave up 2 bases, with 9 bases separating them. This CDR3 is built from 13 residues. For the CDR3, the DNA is TGCAGCGTTGAAAGCCAGGGCAACTATGGCTACACCTTC. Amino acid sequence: CSVESQGNYGYTF.

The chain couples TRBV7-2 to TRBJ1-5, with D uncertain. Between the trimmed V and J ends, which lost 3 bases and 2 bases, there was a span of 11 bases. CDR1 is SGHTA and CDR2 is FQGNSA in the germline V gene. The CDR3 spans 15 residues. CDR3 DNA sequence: TGTGCCAGCAGCTTTCAGCCAGGTGGCAATCAGCCCCAGCATTTT. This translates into CASSFQPGGNQPQHF.

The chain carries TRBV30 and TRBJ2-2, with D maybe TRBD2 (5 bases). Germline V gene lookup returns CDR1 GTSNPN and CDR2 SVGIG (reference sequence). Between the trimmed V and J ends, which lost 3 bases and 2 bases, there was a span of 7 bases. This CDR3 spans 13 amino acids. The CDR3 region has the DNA TGTGCCTGGAGGACGGGAAACACCGGGGAGCTGTTTTTT. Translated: CAWRTGNTGELFF.

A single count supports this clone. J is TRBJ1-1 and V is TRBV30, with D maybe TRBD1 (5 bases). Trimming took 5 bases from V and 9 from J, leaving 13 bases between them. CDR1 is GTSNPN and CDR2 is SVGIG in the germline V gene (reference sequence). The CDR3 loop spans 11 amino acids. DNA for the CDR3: TGTGCCTGGGCCAGGGTGCTCCAAGCTTTCTTT. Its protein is CAWARVLQAFF. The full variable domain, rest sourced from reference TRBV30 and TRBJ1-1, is SQTIHQWPATLVQPVGSPLSLECTVEGTSNPNLYWYRQAAGRGLQLLFYSVGIGQISSEVPQNLSASRPQDRQFILSSKKLLLSDSGFYLCAWARVLQAFFGQGTRLTVV.

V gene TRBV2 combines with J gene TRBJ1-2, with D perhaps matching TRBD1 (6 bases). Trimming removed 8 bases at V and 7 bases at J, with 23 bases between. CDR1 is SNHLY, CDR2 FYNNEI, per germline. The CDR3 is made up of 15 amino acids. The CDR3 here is CASAQQGSGVLGYTF. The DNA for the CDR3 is TGTGCCAGCGCTCAACAGGGTAGTGGGGTTCTTGGCTACACCTTC.